These 26 T cell receptor beta chains were sequenced from one sample in a study of chemoradiotherapy in HPV16-positive cancers. TCRdb keeps only in-frame clones here, not all; method: immunoSEQ multiplex PCR. The table includes around 890 clones, around 87% detected once. The sequencing here drew on tumor tissue, taken from a patient who underwent chemoradiotherapy. The receptor source for this set is a human donor with HPV-associated anogenital cancer.

The V gene is TRBV19, the J gene TRBJ1-3; D ambiguous. Between the trimmed V and J ends, which lost 5 bases and 3 bases, there was a span of 11 bases. Germline CDR1 and CDR2: LNHDA and SQIVND (reference sequence). The CDR3 consists of 14 residues. The chain's CDR3 is CASSPPDFGNTIYF. The CDR3 coding sequence is TGTGCCAGTAGTCCCCCGGACTTTGGAAACACCATATATTTT.

The chain links TRBV28 to TRBJ2-7, with 11 bases aligning to TRBD2. The germline CDR1 and CDR2 sequences are MDHEN and SYDVKM. The junction had 7 bases not matched to a gene; V was cut back by 9 bases and J by 0 bases. The CDR3 is 15 residues long. CDR3 protein: CASTVAGGPSYEQYF. The CDR3 DNA reads TGTGCCAGTACGGTAGCGGGGGGGCCCTCCTACGAGCAGTACTTC. Full variable domain (outside the CDR3, taken from reference TRBV28 and TRBJ2-7): DVKVTQSSRYLVKRTGEKVFLECVQDMDHENMFWYRQDPGLGLRLIYFSYDVKMKEKGDIPEGYSVSREKKERFSLILESASTNQTSMYLCASTVAGGPSYEQYFGPGTRLTVT.

The rearrangement joins TRBV7-6 to TRBJ1-3; D is unresolved. Trimming cost V 8 bases and J 0 bases, with 5 bases left between them. CDR1 and CDR2 from the germline V gene are SGHVS and FNYEAQ. The CDR3 is 12 amino acids. The CDR3 sequence is CASSLSGNTIYF. For the CDR3, the DNA is TGTGCCAGCTCCCTCTCTGGAAACACCATATATTTT.

The chain has TRBV2 and TRBJ2-5, with 7 bases identical to TRBD1. V shed 4 bases and J 0 bases; nucleotides not matched to a gene: 8. This CDR3 is 16 amino acids long. Germline lookup yields CDR1 SNHLY and CDR2 FYNNEI. The CDR3 DNA reads TGTGCCAGCAGTGGGGGGACAGCCAAAGACCAAGAGACCCAGTACTTC. Amino acid sequence: CASSGGTAKDQETQYF.

The rearrangement links TRBV7-2 to TRBJ1-1, with 7 positions matching TRBD1. This CDR3 has 16 residues. The trim removed 2 bases at V and 1 base at J, leaving 7 bases unmatched. CDR1 is SGHTA, CDR2 FQGNSA, per germline. CDR3 DNA: TGTGCCAGCAGCTTAAGTCCGACAGGGTCGAACACTGAAGCTTTCTTT. It yields the protein CASSLSPTGSNTEAFF.

This chain connects TRBV7-9 to TRBJ1-4; possibly TRBD1 for D (5 bases). Germline V gene lookup returns CDR1 SEHNR and CDR2 FQNEAQ (reference sequence). The ends were cut back, 5 bases at V and 4 bases at J, with 14 bases in the middle. CDR3 length equals 15 residues. CDR3 coding DNA: TGTGCCAGCAGCCGGGGGGAGGCATATAATGAAAAACTGTTTTTT. This sequence encodes CASSRGEAYNEKLFF. Using reference TRBV7-9 and TRBJ1-4 for the parts outside the CDR3, the full variable domain is DTGVSQNPRHKITKRGQNVTFRCDPISEHNRLYWYRQTLGQGPEFLTYFQNEAQLEKSRLLSDRFSAERPKGSFSTLEIQRTEQGDSAMYLCASSRGEAYNEKLFFGSGTQLSVL.

The CDR3 loop reads CASSATGSNSPLHF. As DNA, the CDR3 is TGTGCCAGCAGCGCAACAGGGAGTAATTCACCCCTCCACTTT. V and J are TRBV7-9 and TRBJ1-6; D perhaps matches TRBD1 (6 bases). Germline V lookup: CDR1 SEHNR, CDR2 FQNEAQ (reference sequence). The CDR3 is 14 amino acids. The germline V and J ends were trimmed by 5 bases and 6 bases, with 11 bases remaining between them.

This clone was observed a single time. Here the CDR3 omits its conserved ending phenylalanine or tryptophan, so a read error is the likely source. V is TRBV6-6 and J is TRBJ1-2; 7 bases are a match to TRBD1. V was pared by 6 bases and J by 4 bases, with 11 bases of the junction left unmatched. The germline V gene encodes CDR1 MNHNY and CDR2 SVGAGI (reference sequence). The CDR3 is 15 residues long. The CDR3 sequence: CASSFTPGTAYGYTL. In DNA form, the CDR3 reads TGTGCCAGCAGCTTCACCCCCGGGACAGCCTATGGCTACACCCTC.

This chain connects TRBV5-1 to TRBJ2-5; D is ambiguous. There are 15 residues in the CDR3. Trimming took off 7 bases at V and 4 bases at J, with 20 bases between the two ends. From germline, CDR1 is SGHRS and CDR2 YFSETQ. This CDR3 is CASSTEPQVVETQYF. The CDR3 coding sequence is TGCGCCAGCTCCACAGAGCCCCAGGTTGTAGAGACCCAGTACTTC.

This clone was observed a few times. The gene calls are TRBV5-4 and TRBJ1-2; D is perhaps TRBD1 (6 bases). This CDR3 spans 13 amino acids. The V gene lost 4 bases and the J gene lost 3 bases, with 10 bases spanning the gap. Germline V lookup: CDR1 SGHNT, CDR2 YYREEE (reference sequence). The CDR3, as DNA: TGTGCCAGCAGCCCCGGACAGTACTATGGCTACACCTTC. Translating gives CASSPGQYYGYTF.

The J gene is TRBJ1-1, the V gene TRBV5-1; 7 positions match TRBD1. Unmatched junction bases numbered 4, after V lost 4 bases and J lost 1 base. The CDR3 is 14 amino acids. Germline CDR1 reads SGHRS; CDR2 reads YFSETQ. CDR3 DNA sequence: TGCGCCAGCAGCCCGGGACAGCCGAACACTGAAGCTTTCTTT. It encodes CASSPGQPNTEAFF.

The V and J genes are TRBV10-3 and TRBJ2-3, with D perhaps being TRBD1 or TRBD2 (5 bases each). Germline CDR1 ENHRY, CDR2 SYGVKD. This CDR3 has 13 amino acids. The V end lost 6 bases, the J end lost 6 bases, and 13 bases lay between the germline ends. CDR3 in amino acids: CAISRDPLDTQYF. The CDR3 coding sequence is TGTGCCATCAGCCGGGACCCACTGGATACGCAGTATTTT.

V and J are TRBV10-2 and TRBJ2-4; perhaps TRBD1 as D (6 bases). The CDR3 consists of 14 residues. The V and J ends lost 5 bases and 9 bases respectively, with 17 bases between them. Germline loops: CDR1 WSHSY, CDR2 SAAADI. In DNA form, the CDR3 reads TGCGCCAGCAGTACACAGGGAAGTGTCGCCATTCAGTACTTC. Its protein product is CASSTQGSVAIQYF.

The chain has TRBV2 and TRBJ1-6; D is perhaps TRBD1 (5 bases). Per the germline V gene, CDR1 is SNHLY and CDR2 is FYNNEI. The germline V and J ends were trimmed by 10 bases and 5 bases, with 9 bases remaining between them. The CDR3 totals 12 residues. The CDR3 DNA is TGTGCCAACCGGGACCATAATTCACCCCTCCACTTT. This translates into CANRDHNSPLHF.

The J gene is TRBJ1-1, the V gene TRBV25-1, with 8 bases identical to TRBD1. The CDR3 loop spans 15 amino acids. The V gene's germline CDR1 is MGHDK and CDR2 SYGVNS. Trimming took 3 bases from V and 6 from J; bases not matched to a gene: 9. The CDR3 here is CASSDPGQGSPEAFF. The CDR3 coding sequence is TGTGCCAGCAGTGATCCCGGACAGGGTTCCCCTGAAGCTTTCTTT.

The V gene is TRBV5-1, the J gene TRBJ1-1; D gene uncertain. Trimming cost V 0 bases and J 2 bases, with 5 bases left between them. The length of the CDR3 is 13 residues. CDR1 SGHRS and CDR2 YFSETQ come from the germline V gene. Here the CDR3 DNA reads TGCGCCAGCAGCTTGGAAGGCAACACTGAAGCTTTCTTT. Translating it yields CASSLEGNTEAFF.

The chain is built from TRBV7-3 and TRBJ1-4; tentative D call: TRBD1 (5 bases). The CDR3 has 16 residues. CDR1 and CDR2 from the germline V gene are SGHTA and FQGTGA. The V gene lost 5 bases and the J gene lost 0 bases, with 13 bases spanning the gap. Here the CDR3 reads CASSPGTDATNEKLFF. The CDR3 DNA is TGTGCCAGCAGCCCCGGGACCGACGCAACTAATGAAAAACTGTTTTTT.

The rearrangement links TRBV2 to TRBJ2-3; weak D call: TRBD2 (6 bases). The CDR3 extends over 15 amino acids. Germline loops: CDR1 SNHLY, CDR2 FYNNEI. Trimming took 4 bases from V and 0 from J, leaving 11 bases between them. The CDR3 DNA is TGTGCCAGCAGTGCCGGGACTTCTAGCACAGATACGCAGTATTTT. Its protein is CASSAGTSSTDTQYF.

In DNA, the CDR3 is TGTGCCAGCAGCTTAGTGCTGGGGGCCAGGACTGAAGCTTTCTTT. Translation gives CASSLVLGARTEAFF. The chain recombines TRBV11-1 with TRBJ1-1, with a possible D match to TRBD1 (6 bases). The CDR3 is 15 amino acids. Germline assignment: CDR1 SGHAT and CDR2 FQDESV (reference sequence). The ends were cut back, 1 base at V and 5 bases at J, with 14 bases in the middle.

The genes are TRBV5-8 and TRBJ1-1, with D possibly being TRBD1 (5 bases). V was clipped by 6 bases and J by 6 bases, with 21 bases between them. The CDR3 extends over 15 amino acids. Germline CDR1 and CDR2: SGHTS and YDEGEE. CDR3 bases: TGTGCCAGCAACGTATTAAAGGGGTGGGTGTCTGAAGCTTTCTTT. Translated, it gives CASNVLKGWVSEAFF.

The chain is built from TRBV7-6 and TRBJ2-3; D is ambiguous. V was clipped by 1 base and J by 0 bases, with 11 bases between them. The CDR3 covers 16 residues. CDR1 SGHVS and CDR2 FNYEAQ come from the germline V gene. This CDR3 reads CASSLGQAVSTDTQYF. DNA of the CDR3: TGTGCCAGCAGCTTAGGTCAGGCGGTCAGCACAGATACGCAGTATTTT.

The chain is built from TRBV5-5 and TRBJ2-7, with D possibly TRBD1 on 5 matching bases. The germline V gene has CDR1 SGHKS and CDR2 YYEKEE (reference sequence). The CDR3 is 15 residues long. V lost 4 bases and J lost 2, with 16 bases in between. The CDR3 nucleotides are TGTGCCAGCAGCCCCCCCGCAGGGCCGGCCTACGAGCAGTACTTC. It specifies CASSPPAGPAYEQYF.

The table lists this clone with a few counts. The chain combines TRBV6-5 with TRBJ2-7, with D perhaps matching TRBD1 (6 bases). Germline CDR1 and CDR2: MNHEY and SVGAGI. The CDR3 loop spans 13 amino acids. Trimming shortened V by 4 bases and J by 3 bases, and 10 bases separated the two germline ends. The CDR3 loop is CASSSTGNYEQYF. CDR3 DNA: TGTGCCAGCAGTTCTACAGGGAACTACGAGCAGTACTTC.

The chain links TRBV18 to TRBJ2-7; the match to TRBD1 covers 7 bases. Trimming cost V 3 bases and J 5 bases; bases outside gene matches: 7. Germline assignment: CDR1 KGHSH and CDR2 LQKENI. This CDR3 is 14 amino acids long. As DNA, the CDR3 is TGTGCCAGCTCACCTATACAGGGGTTGGACGAGCAGTACTTC. Protein: CASSPIQGLDEQYF.

This rearrangement joins TRBV7-3 to TRBJ1-4, with a tentative D call TRBD1 (6 bases). Germline V gene lookup returns CDR1 SGHTA and CDR2 FQGTGA. V was clipped by 2 bases and J by 7 bases, with 14 bases between them. This CDR3 is built from 15 residues. The CDR3 here is CASSLVPGAGEKLFF. DNA of the CDR3: TGTGCCAGCAGCTTAGTTCCAGGGGCGGGTGAAAAACTGTTTTTT.

V and J are TRBV5-4 and TRBJ2-3; 7 nucleotides line up with TRBD1. In germline, CDR1 is SGHNT, CDR2 YYREEE (reference sequence). This CDR3 has 15 residues. V shed 0 bases, J shed 2 bases, and the junction held 3 bases outside the gene matches. The CDR3 spells CASSLGTGATDTQYF. The CDR3 DNA reads TGTGCCAGCAGCTTGGGAACAGGGGCCACAGATACGCAGTATTTT.